This section outlines one T cell receptor (beta chain) sequence together with its context. Its antigen is currently unknown. A much larger clone differs by one base, so this may be a read error. The sample belongs to a study of tumor-infiltrating lymphocytes in primary liver carcinoma. Researchers drew blood RNA from unsorted whole blood and extracted germline DNA as well. TCR beta cDNA was prepared out of 450 to 500 ng total RNA by means of a constant-region primer. Three rounds of nested multiplex PCR with slightly modified ARM-PCR produced TCR beta libraries. Investigators reported that the first two PCR rounds, at roughly 10 cycles each, used TRBV1-TRBV30 forward primers with a C-beta reverse primer. A single record per CDR3 protein comes from TCRdb applying MiXCR to the multiplex PCR reads. The table lists about 300,000 distinct CDR3 sequences, 55% to 65% of them singletons. Germline V gene lookup returns CDR1 SGHVS and CDR2 FQNEAQ. The CDR3 loop spans 15 amino acids. V gave up 1 base and J gave up 5 bases; unmatched junction bases: 5.

General study findings and limits: Samples were bulk unsorted, so CD4+ and CD8+ repertoires were not compared.

The gene calls are TRBV7-8 and TRBJ2-5; 9 bases are a match to TRBD2. Specimen: peripheral blood. The origin of this receptor is a middle-aged man with primary liver carcinoma and hepatitis B virus infection. CDR3 coding DNA: TGTGCCAGCAGCTTAGATAGCGGGAGATGCGAGACCCAGTACTTC. It encodes CASSLDSGRCETQYF. Complete variable domain (other parts from reference TRBV7-8 and TRBJ2-5): GAGVSQSPRYKVAKRGQDVALRCDPISGHVSLFWYQQALGQGPEFLTYFQNEAQLDKSGLPSDRFFAERPEGSVSTLKIQRTQQEDSAVYLCASSLDSGRCETQYFGPGTRLLVL.